This TCR beta chain originates from a study of shared clonotypes between healthy human individuals. General study findings and limits: The naive CD4 repertoires of several donors were compared, and approximately 4.5% of clonotypes were shared.

Comment on this clone: Its specificity is not known.

Genomic DNA belonging to each subset was distributed in equal measure over several immunoSEQ plates. Approximately 210 ng DNA, around 30,000 T cell genomes, went into each sorted-subset replicate PCR. TCRdb's table, derived via immunoSEQ multiplex PCR, lists solely in-frame clones and lacks some. The sample consists of some 2,000,000 clones, 95% of them appearing once. In the CD4+ fraction, cells were divided into CD45RA+ naive and CD45RA-negative memory subsets. The V and J ends lost 3 bases and 5 bases respectively, with 13 bases between them. CDR1 is SGHTA and CDR2 is FQGNSA in the germline V gene. The CDR3 loop spans 14 amino acids.

The clonotype comes from a young man in good health. The chain couples TRBV7-2 to TRBJ1-1; D is perhaps TRBD1 (6 bases). The specimen sequenced was naive CD4+ T cells sorted from blood. Subset in this sample: CD45RA+ positively selected. In DNA, the CDR3 is TGTGCCAGCAGCTTTGGGACACCCAGGACTGAAGCTTTCTTT. This encodes CASSFGTPRTEAFF.